This T cell receptor beta chain was profiled in a study of T cells after yellow fever vaccination. Overall study context: Any fraction with a low cell number was prepared using SMART-Seq v4 Ultra Low Input.

Findings and caveats of the study: Relatively few clonotypes were ones that appeared in both CD4 and CD8 compartments.

The CDR3 runs 13 residues. Per germline, CDR1 KGHDR and CDR2 SFDVKD. Trimming left V 7 bases short and J 9 bases short, with 15 bases between. This clonotype was seen only a few times. The antigen remains undetermined. They built TCR cDNA with 5'RACE template switching, a step that put in a universal primer site and UMIs. One entry per CDR3 protein results from TCRdb running MiXCR on the 5' RACE reads. The profile shows hundreds of thousands of distinct CDR3 sequences, roughly 14% of them singletons. This material consisted of PBMCs, taken on the day of the yellow fever booster vaccination. V gene TRBV24-1 combines with J gene TRBJ2-1; possibly TRBD1 or TRBD2 for D (5 bases each). The source of this sequence is a young man who received the YFV17D yellow fever vaccine. The CDR3 spells CATSSVAGGEQFF. The CDR3 DNA is TGTGCCACCAGCTCTGTTGCTGGGGGTGAGCAGTTCTTC.